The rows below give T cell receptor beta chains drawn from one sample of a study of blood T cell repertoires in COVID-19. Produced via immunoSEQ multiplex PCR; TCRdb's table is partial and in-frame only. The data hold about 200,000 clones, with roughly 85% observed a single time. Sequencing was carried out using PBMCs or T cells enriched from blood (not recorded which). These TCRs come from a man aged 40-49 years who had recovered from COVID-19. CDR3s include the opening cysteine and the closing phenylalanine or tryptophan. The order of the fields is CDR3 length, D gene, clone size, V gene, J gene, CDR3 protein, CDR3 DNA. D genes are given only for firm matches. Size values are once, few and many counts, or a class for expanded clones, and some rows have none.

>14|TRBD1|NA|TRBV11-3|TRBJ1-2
CASSYTGTEYGYTF
TGTGCCAGCAGCTACACCGGGACAGAATATGGCTACACCTTC
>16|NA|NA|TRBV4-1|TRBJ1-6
CASSQESQVHNSPLHF
TGCGCCAGCAGCCAAGAATCACAGGTCCATAATTCACCCCTCCACTTT
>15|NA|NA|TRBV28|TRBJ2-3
CASSLRVGGTDTQYF
TGTGCCAGCAGTTTAAGGGTGGGAGGAACAGATACGCAGTATTTT
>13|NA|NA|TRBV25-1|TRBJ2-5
CASSDGGQETQYF
TGTGCCAGCAGTGATGGAGGGCAAGAGACCCAGTACTTC
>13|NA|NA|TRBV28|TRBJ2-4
CASMGQGRNIQYF
TGTGCCAGCATGGGGCAGGGGCGAAACATTCAGTACTTC
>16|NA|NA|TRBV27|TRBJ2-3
CASSSPNRDPADTQYF
TGTGCCAGCAGTTCCCCAAACAGGGATCCGGCAGATACGCAGTATTTT
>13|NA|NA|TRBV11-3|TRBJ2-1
CASSHPSYNEQFF
TGTGCCAGCAGCCACCCTAGCTACAATGAGCAGTTCTTC
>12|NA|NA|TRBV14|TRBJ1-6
CASSQRVSPLHF
TGTGCCAGCAGCCAACGCGTTTCACCCCTCCACTTT
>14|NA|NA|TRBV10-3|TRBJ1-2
CAISSTGFSDGYTF
TGTGCCATCAGTTCGACGGGATTCTCAGATGGCTACACCTTC
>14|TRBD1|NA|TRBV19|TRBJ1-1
CASTTQGANTEAFF
TGTGCCAGTACGACTCAGGGGGCTAACACTGAAGCTTTCTTT
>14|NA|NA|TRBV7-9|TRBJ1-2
CASSLEGTGYGYTF
TGTGCCAGCAGCTTGGAAGGGACTGGCTATGGCTACACCTTC
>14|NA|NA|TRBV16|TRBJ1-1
CASSQTTVNTEAFF
TGTGCCAGCAGCCAAACGACAGTGAACACTGAAGCTTTCTTT
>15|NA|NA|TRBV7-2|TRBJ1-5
CASSSHSLGNQPQHF
TGTGCCAGCAGCTCCCACAGTCTTGGAAATCAGCCCCAGCATTTT
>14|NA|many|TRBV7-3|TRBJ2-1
CASSLTSSQGEQFF
TGTGCCAGCAGCTTAACATCGTCACAGGGTGAGCAGTTCTTC
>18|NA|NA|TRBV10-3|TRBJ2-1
CAISLRLLGGVGEGEQFF
TGTGCCATCAGCCTTAGATTATTAGGGGGAGTGGGTGAGGGTGAGCAGTTCTTC
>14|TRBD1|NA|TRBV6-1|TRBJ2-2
CASNPGQGHGELFF
TGTGCCAGCAATCCAGGACAGGGTCACGGGGAGCTGTTTTTT
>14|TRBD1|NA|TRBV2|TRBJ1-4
CASARQGLNEKLFF
TGTGCCAGCGCCCGACAGGGGCTTAATGAAAAACTGTTTTTT
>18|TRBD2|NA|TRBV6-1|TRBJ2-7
CASSEGTSGRVGSYEQYF
TGTGCCAGCAGTGAAGGGACTAGCGGGAGAGTGGGGTCCTACGAGCAGTACTTC
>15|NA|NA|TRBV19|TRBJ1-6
CASMGGGARNSPLHF
TGTGCCAGTATGGGGGGGGGCGCTCGGAATTCACCCCTCCACTTT
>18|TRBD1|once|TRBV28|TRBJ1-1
CASSSITGTGVRNTEAFF
TGTGCCAGCAGTTCGATAACCGGGACAGGGGTTCGGAACACTGAAGCTTTCTTT
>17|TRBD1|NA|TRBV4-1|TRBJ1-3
CASSVYQQGAQRNTIYF
TGCGCCAGCAGCGTCTACCAACAGGGGGCACAGAGAAACACCATATATTTT
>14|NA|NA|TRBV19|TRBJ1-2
CASKSGAGGYGYTF
TGTGCCAGTAAATCAGGGGCCGGCGGCTATGGCTACACCTTC
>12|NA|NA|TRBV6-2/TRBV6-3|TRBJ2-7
CASSHYSGEQYF
TGTGCCAGCAGTCATTACAGTGGCGAGCAGTACTTC
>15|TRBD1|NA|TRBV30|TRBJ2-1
CAWSWGTGDYNEQFF
TGTGCCTGGAGTTGGGGGACAGGGGACTACAATGAGCAGTTCTTC
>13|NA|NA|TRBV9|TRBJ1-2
CASNKDSNYGYTF
TGTGCCAGCAACAAGGACAGTAACTATGGCTACACCTTC
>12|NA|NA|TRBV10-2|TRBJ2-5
CASSPRGETQYF
TGCGCCAGCAGTCCTCGGGGGGAGACCCAGTACTTC
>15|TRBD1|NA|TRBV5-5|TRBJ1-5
CASSFTGGSNQPQHF
TGTGCCAGCAGCTTTACAGGGGGCAGCAATCAGCCCCAGCATTTT
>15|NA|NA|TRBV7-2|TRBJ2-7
CAPLVISACSNEQYF
TGTGCCCCCCTAGTCATTAGCGCCTGCTCGAACGAGCAGTACTTC
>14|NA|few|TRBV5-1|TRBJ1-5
CASSLDGGYQPQHF
TGCGCCAGCAGCTTGGACGGGGGATATCAGCCCCAGCATTTT
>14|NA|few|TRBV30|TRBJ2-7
CAWSFGHSSYEQYF
TGTGCCTGGAGTTTCGGACATAGCTCCTACGAGCAGTACTTC
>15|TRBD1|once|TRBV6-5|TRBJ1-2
CASSQDRTTNYGYTF
TGTGCCAGCAGTCAGGACAGGACTACTAACTATGGCTACACCTTC
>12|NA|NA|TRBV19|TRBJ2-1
CASNWDNNEQFF
TGTGCCAGTAATTGGGACAACAATGAGCAGTTCTTC
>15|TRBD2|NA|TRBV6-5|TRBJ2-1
CASSLAGGPGNEQFF
TGTGCCAGCAGCCTAGCGGGAGGGCCGGGGAATGAGCAGTTCTTC
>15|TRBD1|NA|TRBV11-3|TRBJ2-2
CASSSYTGGTGELFF
TGTGCCAGCAGCTCCTATACAGGGGGAACCGGGGAGCTGTTTTTT
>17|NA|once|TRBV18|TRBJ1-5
CASSPQRAVGINQPQHF
TGTGCCAGCTCACCACAGAGGGCCGTGGGGATCAATCAGCCCCAGCATTTT